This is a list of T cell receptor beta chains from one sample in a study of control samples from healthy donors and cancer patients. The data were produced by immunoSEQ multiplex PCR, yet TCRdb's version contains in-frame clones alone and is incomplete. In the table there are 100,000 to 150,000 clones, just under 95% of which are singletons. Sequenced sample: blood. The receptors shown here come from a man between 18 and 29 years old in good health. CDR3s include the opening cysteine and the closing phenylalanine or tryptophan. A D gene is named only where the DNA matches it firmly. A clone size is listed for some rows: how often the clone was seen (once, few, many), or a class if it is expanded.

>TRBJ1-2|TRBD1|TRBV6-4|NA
CASSDAEGQGNGYTF
TGTGCCAGCAGTGACGCTGAGGGACAGGGAAATGGCTACACCTTC
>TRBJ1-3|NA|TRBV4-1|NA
CASSLGGGGNTIYF
TGCGCCAGCAGCCTTGGCGGAGGGGGAAACACCATATATTTT
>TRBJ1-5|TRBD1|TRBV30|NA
CAWNRPGQGRQPQHF
TGTGCCTGGAATAGACCGGGACAGGGACGTCAGCCCCAGCATTTT
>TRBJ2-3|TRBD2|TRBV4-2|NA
CASSQDQRGGTDTQYF
TGTGCCAGCAGCCAAGACCAGCGGGGGGGGACAGATACGCAGTATTTT
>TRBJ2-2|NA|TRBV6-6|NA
CASSYSRTLTGELFF
TGTGCCAGCAGTTACTCACGGACACTGACCGGGGAGCTGTTTTTT
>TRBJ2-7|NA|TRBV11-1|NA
CASSRRQAGGYEQYF
TGTGCCAGCAGCCGACGACAGGCTGGGGGCTACGAGCAGTACTTC
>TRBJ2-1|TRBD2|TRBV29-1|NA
CSVELAGKIYNEQFF
TGCAGCGTTGAACTAGCGGGTAAAATCTACAATGAGCAGTTCTTC
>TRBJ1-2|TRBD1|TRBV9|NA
CASSYRSGQGPPWGYTF
TGTGCCAGCAGCTATAGATCGGGACAGGGGCCCCCTTGGGGCTACACCTTC
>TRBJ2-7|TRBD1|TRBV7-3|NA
CASSLEQGAHEQYF
TGTGCCAGCAGCTTAGAACAGGGGGCCCACGAGCAGTACTTC
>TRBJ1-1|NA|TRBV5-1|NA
CASSFGQGNTEAFF
TGCGCCAGCAGCTTTGGGCAGGGGAACACTGAAGCTTTCTTT
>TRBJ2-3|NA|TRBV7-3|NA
CASSPGSTSTDTQYF
TGTGCCAGCAGCCCAGGGTCAACTAGCACAGATACGCAGTATTTT
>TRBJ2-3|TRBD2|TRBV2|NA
CASSENPSGVMQYF
TGTGCCAGCAGTGAAAATCCTAGCGGGGTTATGCAGTATTTT
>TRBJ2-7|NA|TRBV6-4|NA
CASHILRGRSYEQYF
TGTGCCAGCCACATACTAAGGGGAAGGTCCTACGAGCAGTACTTC
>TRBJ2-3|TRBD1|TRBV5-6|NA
CASSLGQGFSGDTQYF
TGTGCCAGCAGCCTGGGACAGGGTTTTTCAGGAGATACGCAGTATTTT
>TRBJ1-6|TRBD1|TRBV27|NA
CASSRFSGRDSYNSPLHF
TGTGCCAGCAGTCGGTTCAGCGGCCGGGACAGCTATAATTCACCCCTCCACTTC
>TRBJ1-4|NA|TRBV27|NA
CASRLTGLGFNEKLFF
TGTGCCAGCAGACTCACAGGGCTTGGGTTTAATGAAAAACTGTTTTTT
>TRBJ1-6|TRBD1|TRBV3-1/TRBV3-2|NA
CASSPLDRVNSPLHF
TGTGCCAGCAGCCCTTTGGACAGGGTGAATTCACCCCTCCACTTT
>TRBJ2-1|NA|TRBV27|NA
CASSLFLSGEQFF
TGTGCCAGCAGTTTATTCCTCAGCGGAGAGCAGTTCTTC
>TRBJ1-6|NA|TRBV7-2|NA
CASEPANNSPLHF
TGTGCCAGCGAGCCGGCCAATAATTCACCCCTCCACTTT
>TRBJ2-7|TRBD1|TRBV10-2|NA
CASRGQGSEEQYF
TGCGCCAGCAGGGGACAGGGGTCGGAAGAGCAGTACTTC
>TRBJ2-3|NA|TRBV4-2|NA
CAGLGCRTDTQYF
TGTGCAGGGTTGGGTTGTAGGACAGATACGCAGTATTTT
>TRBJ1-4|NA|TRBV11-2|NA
CASSFGWANEKLFF
TGTGCCAGCAGCTTTGGATGGGCTAATGAAAAACTGTTTTTT
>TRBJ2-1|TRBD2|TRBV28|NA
CASSFPGLAGINEQFF
TGTGCCAGCAGTTTCCCCGGACTAGCGGGGATAAATGAGCAGTTCTTC
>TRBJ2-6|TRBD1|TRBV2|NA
CASSVRDRGTAGANVLTF
TGTGCCAGCAGTGTACGGGACAGGGGGACGGCTGGGGCCAACGTCCTGACTTTC
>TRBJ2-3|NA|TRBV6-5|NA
CATATLSSSTDTQYF
TGTGCCACCGCCACGCTCTCCTCTAGCACAGATACGCAGTATTTT
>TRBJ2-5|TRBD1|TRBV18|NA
CASSRGQRETQYF
TGTGCCAGCTCGAGGGGACAGCGGGAGACCCAGTACTTC
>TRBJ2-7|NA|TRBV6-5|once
CASSYRGGGLSDEQYF
TGTGCCAGCAGTTACAGAGGGGGAGGGCTTTCGGACGAGCAGTACTTC
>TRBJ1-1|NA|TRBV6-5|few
CASSHRDTEAFF
TGTGCCAGCAGTCACAGGGACACTGAAGCTTTCTTT
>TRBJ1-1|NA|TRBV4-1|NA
CASSQGEGGTEAFF
TGCGCCAGCAGCCAAGGTGAGGGGGGCACTGAAGCTTTCTTT
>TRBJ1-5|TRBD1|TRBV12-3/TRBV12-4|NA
CASSLDRAQPQHF
TGTGCCAGCAGTCTTGACAGGGCTCAGCCCCAGCATTTT
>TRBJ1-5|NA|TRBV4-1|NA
CASSQDNRPNQPQHF
TGCGCCAGCAGCCAAGACAACAGGCCTAATCAGCCCCAGCATTTT
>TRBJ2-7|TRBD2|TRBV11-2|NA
CASSLLASGAGEQYF
TGTGCCAGCAGCTTATTGGCTAGCGGGGCGGGAGAGCAGTACTTC
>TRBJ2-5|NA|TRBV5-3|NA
CARSLQGPGETQYF
TGTGCCAGAAGCTTGCAGGGACCTGGGGAGACCCAGTACTTC
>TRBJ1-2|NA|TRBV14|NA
CASSQGSKYGYTF
TGTGCCAGCAGCCAAGGGAGCAAATATGGCTACACCTTC
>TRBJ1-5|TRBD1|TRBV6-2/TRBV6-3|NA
CASSRQGGNQPQHF
TGTGCCAGCAGCCGACAGGGTGGGAATCAGCCCCAGCATTTT
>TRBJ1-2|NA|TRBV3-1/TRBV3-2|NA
CASSQQDYGYTF
TGTGCCAGCAGCCAACAAGACTATGGCTACACCTTC
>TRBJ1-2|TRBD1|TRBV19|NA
CASRSGTGEDYGYTF
TGTGCCAGTAGATCCGGGACAGGGGAGGACTATGGCTACACCTTC
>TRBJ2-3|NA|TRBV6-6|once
CASSPFTDTQYF
TGTGCCAGCAGTCCTTTCACAGATACGCAGTATTTT
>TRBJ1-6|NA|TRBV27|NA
CASSFQGTGNSPLHF
TGTGCCAGCAGTTTTCAGGGCACGGGTAATTCACCCCTCCACTTT